A selection of T cell receptor beta chains follows, all from one sample in a study of T-cell reconstitution after alpha-beta-depleted transplantation in children. TCRdb re-called the PCR reads through MiXCR, storing one row per CDR3 protein. The sample includes approximately 980,000 distinct CDR3 sequences, about 29% of them seen just once. Sequenced material: PBMCs, mostly from graft donor cells, taken 360 days after TCRalphabeta/CD19-depleted stem cell transplant. The origin of the receptors is a boy under two years old who had a stem cell transplant for SCID, so the T cells may come from the graft donor. The CDR3 runs from the conserved cysteine through the conserved F or W. A D gene is named only where the DNA matches it firmly. Size is stated for part of the rows, as once, few or many counts, or as a class when the clone is expanded.

V gene	D gene	clone size	J gene	CDR3 DNA	CDR3 protein
TRBV5-1	-	many	TRBJ2-2	TGCGCCACCGTTATCCGGGACAAATTGAACACCGGGGAGCTGTTTTTT	CATVIRDKLNTGELFF
TRBV7-2	TRBD1	-	TRBJ2-5	TGTGCCAGCAGCTTAGTACAGGGGGCGATCGAGACCCAGTACTTC	CASSLVQGAIETQYF
TRBV10-3	TRBD1	-	TRBJ2-3	TGTGCCATCACCGACCTAGGACAGGGGGAAGATACGCAGTATTTT	CAITDLGQGEDTQYF
TRBV5-1	-	many	TRBJ2-2	TGTGCCAGCAGCTTAGGGACTGGGAACACCGGGGAGCTGTTTTTT	CASSLGTGNTGELFF
TRBV12-3/TRBV12-4	-	-	TRBJ2-3	TGTGCCAGCAGTCCAGGGTCAGTTCGGGGCACAGATACGCAGTATTTT	CASSPGSVRGTDTQYF
TRBV11-2	-	few	TRBJ2-7	TGTGCCAGCACCCGGGGCCCTGGCTCCTCCTACGAGCAGTACTTC	CASTRGPGSSYEQYF
TRBV4-2	-	-	TRBJ2-3	TGTGCCAGCAGCCAAGATGGGCAAGGGGGTGGCACAGATACGCAGTATTTT	CASSQDGQGGGTDTQYF
TRBV6-2/TRBV6-3	TRBD1	few	TRBJ2-7	TGTGCCAGCCGTATCCGGGACAGCTCCTACGAGCAGTACTTC	CASRIRDSSYEQYF
TRBV29-1	-	few	TRBJ2-1	TGCAGCGCCTCTTGGGGGGCACCCGACAATGAGCAGTTCTTC	CSASWGAPDNEQFF
TRBV28	-	-	TRBJ2-5	TGTGCCAGCAGTTTACGGTGGGCGGAGCAAGAGACCCAGTACTTC	CASSLRWAEQETQYF
TRBV20-1	TRBD2	-	TRBJ2-3	TGCAGTGCTAGTTTCGGGGGGGGGAGCACAGATACGCAGTATTTT	CSASFGGGSTDTQYF
TRBV7-9	TRBD1	few	TRBJ1-6	TGTGCCAGCAGTAGTTACAGGGGGCGGAATAATTCACCCCTCCACTTT	CASSSYRGRNNSPLHF
TRBV10-3	TRBD2	few	TRBJ2-1	TGTGCCATCAGTGAGTTAGGTGGGGAGGGGCCGTCAGATGAGCAGTTCTTC	CAISELGGEGPSDEQFF
TRBV18	-	few	TRBJ2-5	TGTGCCAGCTCACCACTGCACAAAGAGACCCAGTACTTC	CASSPLHKETQYF
TRBV12-3/TRBV12-4	TRBD1	-	TRBJ2-4	TGTGCCAGCAGGGGAAAGGGACAGGGAAGGGCCAAAAACATTCAGTACTTC	CASRGKGQGRAKNIQYF
TRBV5-1	TRBD2	few	TRBJ2-1	TGCGCCAGCAGCTTGGACGGGGGGGGCTACAATGAGCAGTTCTTC	CASSLDGGGYNEQFF
TRBV9	TRBD2	few	TRBJ2-1	TGTGCCAGCAGCGTAGCTTTGGGCGGGGGGGCCAATGAGCAGTTCTTC	CASSVALGGGANEQFF